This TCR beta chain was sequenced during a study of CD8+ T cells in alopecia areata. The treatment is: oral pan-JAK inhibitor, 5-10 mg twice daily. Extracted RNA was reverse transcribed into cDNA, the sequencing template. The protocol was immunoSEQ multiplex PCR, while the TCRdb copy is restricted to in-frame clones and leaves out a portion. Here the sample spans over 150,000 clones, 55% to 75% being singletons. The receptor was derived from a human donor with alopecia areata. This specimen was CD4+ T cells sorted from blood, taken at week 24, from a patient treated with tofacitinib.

CDR3 loop: CASSTGLTNYGYTF. The CDR3 DNA is TGTGCCAGCAGTACCGGGTTAACTAACTATGGCTACACCTTC. This rearrangement joins TRBV27 to TRBJ1-2, with D uncertain. CDR3 length: 14 residues. Germline assignment: CDR1 MNHEY and CDR2 SMNVEV (reference sequence). The germline V and J ends were trimmed by 5 bases and 0 bases, with 10 bases remaining between them.